The T cell receptor (beta chain) described here comes from a study of shared clonotypes between healthy human individuals. Study-level background: The cohort comprised two women and a few men. Their ages spanned 18 to 49 years. CD4 naive and memory got three plates each, CD8 naive two, CD8 memory one. Study findings and constraints: Genetic and exposure-history diversity was limited by the few donors. Clonotypes not shared had lower generation probabilities than those common to all four donors.

Notes on this clone: Its specificity is unknown.

The germline CDR1 and CDR2 sequences are SQVTM and ANQGSEA. V lost 4 bases, J lost 6 bases, and 6 bases stayed unmatched. There are 14 residues in the CDR3. Generated by immunoSEQ multiplex PCR, the TCRdb table keeps only in-frame clones and is missing some. The data contain around 300,000 clones, more than 75% of them singletons. The sample was memory CD8+ T cells sorted from blood. Subset of the sample: CD45RO+ cells pooled with CCR7-negative TemRA cells. The J gene is TRBJ2-7, the V gene TRBV29-1, with 13 bases aligning to TRBD2. The origin of this receptor is a man aged 18 to 29 in good health. The CDR3 is CSVALAGGLSEQYF. CDR3 coding DNA: TGCAGCGTTGCACTAGCGGGAGGGCTCAGCGAGCAGTACTTC.